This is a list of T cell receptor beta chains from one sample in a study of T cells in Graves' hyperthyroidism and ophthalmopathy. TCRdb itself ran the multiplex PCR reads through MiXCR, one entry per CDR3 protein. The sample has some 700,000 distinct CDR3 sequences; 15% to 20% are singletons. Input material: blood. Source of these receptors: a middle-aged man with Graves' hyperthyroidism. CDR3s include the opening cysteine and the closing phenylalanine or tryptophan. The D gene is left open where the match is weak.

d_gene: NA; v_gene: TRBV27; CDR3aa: CASSFYGAEAFF
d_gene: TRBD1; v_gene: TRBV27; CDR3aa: CASSLIGTGRVDEQFF
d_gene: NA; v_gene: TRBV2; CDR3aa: CASSEATVNSPLHF
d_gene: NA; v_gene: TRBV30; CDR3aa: CAWTPRGAPGNTIYF
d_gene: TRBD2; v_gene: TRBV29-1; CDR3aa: CSVEAGLAGGEQFF
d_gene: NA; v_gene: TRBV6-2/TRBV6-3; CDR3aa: CASSYGGTKNSYEQYF
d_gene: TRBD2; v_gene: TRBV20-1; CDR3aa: CSAESGRSYEQYF
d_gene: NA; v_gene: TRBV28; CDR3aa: CASSLYPQGRGYTF
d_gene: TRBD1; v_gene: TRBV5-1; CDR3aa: CASSDRDRGLAEAFF
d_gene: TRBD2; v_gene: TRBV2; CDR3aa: CASLSKAGGLDEQFF
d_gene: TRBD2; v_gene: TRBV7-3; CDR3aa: CASRLAATTDTQYF
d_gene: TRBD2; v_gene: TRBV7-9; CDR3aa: CASSHGTSGSRYEQYF
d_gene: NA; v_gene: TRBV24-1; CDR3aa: CATSDSSGFSYEQYF
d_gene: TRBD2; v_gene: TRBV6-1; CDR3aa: CASSGLAGANNEQFF
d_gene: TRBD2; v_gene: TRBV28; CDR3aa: CASSPGLVGELFF
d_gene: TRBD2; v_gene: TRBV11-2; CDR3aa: CASSSRTSGWNEQFF
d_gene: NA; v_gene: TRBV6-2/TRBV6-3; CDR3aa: CASSSLELGQNTGELFF
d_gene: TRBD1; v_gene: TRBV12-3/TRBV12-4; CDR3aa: CASKGALPDTQYF
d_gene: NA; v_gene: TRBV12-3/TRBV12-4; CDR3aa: CASSSAGPTAQETQYF
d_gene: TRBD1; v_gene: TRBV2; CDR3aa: CASSEQGGKYEKLFF
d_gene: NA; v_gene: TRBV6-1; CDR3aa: CASSPSSGREQYF
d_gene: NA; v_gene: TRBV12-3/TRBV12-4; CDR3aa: CASSLQGFGTEAFF
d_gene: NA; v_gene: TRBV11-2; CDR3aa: CASSYLDRNTEAFF
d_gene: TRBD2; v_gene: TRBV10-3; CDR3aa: CTISGLGDEQFF
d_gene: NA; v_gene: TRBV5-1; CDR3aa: CASSLGGWNSYEQYF
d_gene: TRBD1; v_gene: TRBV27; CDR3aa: CASSLKGQQLNYEQYF
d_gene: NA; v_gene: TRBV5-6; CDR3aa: CASSLMGYGYTF
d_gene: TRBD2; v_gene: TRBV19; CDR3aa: CASSIDTSGSYNEQFF
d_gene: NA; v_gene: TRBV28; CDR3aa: CASSLSTPHEQYF
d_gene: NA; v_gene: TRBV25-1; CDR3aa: CASSEAASPGNTIYF
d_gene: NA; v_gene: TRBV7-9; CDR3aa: CASSSRPDTQETQYF
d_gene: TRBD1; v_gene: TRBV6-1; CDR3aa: CAGRTGGDEQSF
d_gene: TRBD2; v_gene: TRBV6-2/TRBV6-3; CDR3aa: CATGTSADTQYF
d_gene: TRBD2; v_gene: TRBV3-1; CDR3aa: CASSPGTSGMDEQYF
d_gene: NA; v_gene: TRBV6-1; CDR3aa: CASSEGGVESNQPQHF
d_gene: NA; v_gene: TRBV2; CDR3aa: CASSEARGYDQPQHF
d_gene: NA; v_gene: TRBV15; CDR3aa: CATSRGGNSNQPQHF
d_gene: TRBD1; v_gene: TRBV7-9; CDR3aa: CASSGTVNTGELFF
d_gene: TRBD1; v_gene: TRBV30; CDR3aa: CAWEDREGTEAFF
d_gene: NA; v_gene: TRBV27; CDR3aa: CASSRGLMNTEAFF
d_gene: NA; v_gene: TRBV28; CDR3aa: CASSQERTILADEQFF
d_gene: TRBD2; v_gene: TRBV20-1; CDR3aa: CSARELALNEQFF
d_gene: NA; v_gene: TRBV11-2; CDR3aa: CASSLPTGTTDTQYF
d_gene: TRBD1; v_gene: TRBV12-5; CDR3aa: CAGFRQGSYNEQFF
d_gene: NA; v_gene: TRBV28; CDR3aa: CASMHRVGSYNSPLHF
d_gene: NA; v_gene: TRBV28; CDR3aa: CASRSGREGEAFF
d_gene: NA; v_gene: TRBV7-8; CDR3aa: CASSSSLEQFF